The 30 T cell receptor beta chains presented below share a single source sample, sequenced in a study of cytomegalovirus exposure and HLA in healthy donors. This PCR relied on a set of 60 Vbeta primers and 13 Jbeta primers. The assay was immunoSEQ multiplex PCR, and TCRdb's table has in-frame clones only and misses some. Of 50,000 or so clones in the sample, 75% to 80% were seen once. The sequenced material came from PBMCs. Receptor source: a female donor in good health and CMV-seronegative.

This rearrangement joins TRBV5-1 to TRBJ2-3; D gene unclear. Trimming took off 0 bases at V and 3 bases at J, with 8 bases between the two ends. Germline CDR1 and CDR2: SGHRS and YFSETQ. CDR3 length: 14 amino acids. The CDR3 spells CASSLAERTDTQYF. The DNA for the CDR3 is TGCGCCAGCAGCTTGGCGGAGAGGACAGATACGCAGTATTTT.

The CDR3 sequence is CASTIGTGTYEQYF. The CDR3, as DNA: TGTGCCAGCACCATTGGGACAGGGACCTACGAGCAGTACTTC. The rearrangement uses TRBV5-4 and TRBJ2-7, with 9 positions matching TRBD1. Per the germline V gene, CDR1 is SGHNT and CDR2 is YYREEE (reference sequence). The length of the CDR3 is 14 residues. The ends lost 6 bases at V and 2 bases at J; junction bases unmatched: 6.

This clone was seen a few times. This chain connects TRBV28 to TRBJ1-6; TRBD1 is a possible D gene (5 bases). From germline, CDR1 is MDHEN and CDR2 SYDVKM. CDR3 length: 13 amino acids. The ends were cut back, 10 bases at V and 7 bases at J, with 14 bases in the middle. In DNA form, the CDR3 reads TGTGCCACCTCTCAGGGTAGCAATTCACCCCTCCACTTT. It yields the protein CATSQGSNSPLHF. Together with reference TRBV28 and TRBJ1-6, the CDR3 gives the full variable domain: DVKVTQSSRYLVKRTGEKVFLECVQDMDHENMFWYRQDPGLGLRLIYFSYDVKMKEKGDIPEGYSVSREKKERFSLILESASTNQTSMYLCATSQGSNSPLHFGNGTRLTVT.

The chain carries TRBV7-6 and TRBJ2-1, with 7 bases fitting TRBD2. Trimming at V came to 5 bases and at J to 6 bases, leaving 4 bases not matched to a gene. The CDR3 is 13 residues long. Per the germline V gene, CDR1 is SGHVS and CDR2 is FNYEAQ. DNA for the CDR3: TGTGCCAGCAGCCCAAGCGGGGCCAATGAGCAGTTCTTC. Amino acid sequence: CASSPSGANEQFF.

This clone turned up a few times. J is TRBJ1-1 and V is TRBV5-5; D gene ambiguous. The V gene's germline CDR1 is SGHKS and CDR2 YYEKEE (reference sequence). CDR3 length: 15 amino acids. The V gene lost 4 bases and the J gene lost 4 bases, with 17 bases spanning the gap. CDR3 in amino acids: CASSPDSRGSTEAFF. CDR3 bases: TGTGCCAGCAGCCCCGATTCCCGAGGGAGCACTGAAGCTTTCTTT.

CDR3 amino acids: CASTLATDTQYF. The CDR3 bases are TGTGCCAGCACGTTAGCCACAGATACGCAGTATTTT. V gene TRBV2 combines with J gene TRBJ2-3, with unresolved D. The CDR3 length is 12 residues. Germline V gene sequence: CDR1 SNHLY, CDR2 FYNNEI. V shed 7 bases and J shed 2 bases, with 7 bases lying between them.

The chain carries TRBV19 and TRBJ1-1; D gene unclear. V was pared by 5 bases and J by 5 bases, with 9 bases between. The CDR3 totals 12 residues. Germline-derived CDR1 and CDR2 are LNHDA and SQIVND (reference sequence). CDR3 sequence: CASSFTRTEAFF. The CDR3 bases are TGTGCCAGTAGTTTCACCCGGACTGAAGCTTTCTTT.

The gene calls are TRBV7-2 and TRBJ1-5; no reliable D call. The CDR3 runs 12 residues. The germline CDR1 and CDR2 sequences are SGHTA and FQGNSA. V was pared by 0 bases and J by 7 bases, with 4 bases between. CDR3 nucleotide sequence: TGTGCCAGCAGCTTAGCGGCCCAGCCCCAGCATTTT. It is translated as CASSLAAQPQHF.

This clone was observed a single time. V and J are TRBV6-1 and TRBJ2-1; D is unresolved. The CDR3 is 12 amino acids. V was clipped by 4 bases and J by 10 bases, with 11 bases between them. Germline values: CDR1 MNHNS, CDR2 SASEGT. The CDR3 loop is CASSVLIKEQFF. The CDR3 DNA is TGTGCCAGCAGTGTCCTAATCAAGGAGCAGTTCTTC.

This chain uses TRBV9 with TRBJ2-2; D uncertain. Germline V CDR1 and CDR2: SGDLS, YYNGEE. The CDR3 runs 15 residues. The germline V and J ends were trimmed by 3 bases and 4 bases, with 13 bases remaining between them. DNA for the CDR3: TGTGCCAGCAGCGGTACACCCCGTGGCACCGGGGAGCTGTTTTTT. Translation: CASSGTPRGTGELFF.

V gene TRBV11-2 combines with J gene TRBJ2-5; TRBD2 aligns across 8 bases. The V and J ends lost 5 bases and 1 base, in that order; junction bases with no gene match: 12. The germline gives CDR1 SGHAT, CDR2 FQNNGV. The CDR3 sequence is 17 residues long. The CDR3, as DNA: TGTGCCAGCAGCCCTACGGGGGGGACTAACAGCCAAGAGACCCAGTACTTC. This gives the protein CASSPTGGTNSQETQYF.

The rearrangement joins TRBV19 to TRBJ1-1; TRBD1 matches 8 bases. Germline CDR1 and CDR2: LNHDA and SQIVND (reference sequence). This CDR3 has 14 residues. V was pared by 4 bases and J by 5 bases, with 6 bases of the junction left unmatched. The CDR3 coding sequence is TGTGCCAGTAGTACGACAGGGGTGGAAACTGAAGCTTTCTTT. Translated, it gives CASSTTGVETEAFF.

The rearrangement links TRBV5-1 to TRBJ1-4, with a weak D call TRBD1 (6 bases). Germline CDR1 and CDR2: SGHRS and YFSETQ. Trimming took off 0 bases at V and 1 base at J, with 10 bases between the two ends. This CDR3 has 16 residues. The CDR3 region is CASSLGDTITNEKLFF. CDR3 nucleotide sequence: TGCGCCAGCAGCTTGGGGGACACCATAACTAATGAAAAACTGTTTTTT.

This clone was detected a few times. V usage is TRBV6-1 and J usage is TRBJ1-1; the match to TRBD1 covers 8 bases. Losses at the gene ends were 5 bases for V and 2 bases for J; bases not matched to a gene: 4. This CDR3 is 14 amino acids long. The germline V gene has CDR1 MNHNS and CDR2 SASEGT. CDR3 region: CASSRTGLNTEAFF. As DNA, the CDR3 is TGTGCCAGCAGTAGGACAGGGTTAAACACTGAAGCTTTCTTT.

The chain links TRBV5-6 to TRBJ1-1, with TRBD1 matching 8 bases. The CDR3 covers 17 residues. Trimming at V came to 2 bases and at J to 7 bases, leaving 16 bases not matched to a gene. The germline gives CDR1 SGHDT, CDR2 YYEEEE. The CDR3 nucleotides are TGTGCCAGCAGCTTAGGAATTGGTCAGGGGGCGCTTATTGAAGCTTTCTTT. This translates into CASSLGIGQGALIEAFF.

The chain links TRBV27 to TRBJ2-1; 10 positions agree with TRBD2. The CDR3 has 15 amino acids. V lost 7 bases, J lost 7 bases, and 10 bases stayed unmatched. Germline CDR1 is MNHEY and CDR2 is SMNVEV (reference sequence). The CDR3 bases are TGTGCCAGCACGTCGTACCTAGCGGGAGAAAATGAGCAGTTCTTC. Translating it yields CASTSYLAGENEQFF.

The chain couples TRBV9 to TRBJ2-7; TRBD2 aligns across 12 bases. Unmatched junction bases numbered 1, after V lost 4 bases and J lost 5 bases. This CDR3 comprises 13 residues. Germline lookup yields CDR1 SGDLS and CDR2 YYNGEE. In DNA form, the CDR3 reads TGTGCCAGCAGCCTAGCGGGGGGGAACGAGCAGTACTTC. Residues: CASSLAGGNEQYF.

This sequence joins TRBV27 and TRBJ1-6, with a tentative D call TRBD1 (6 bases). Germline CDR1 is MNHEY and CDR2 is SMNVEV (reference sequence). V lost 3 bases and J 8 bases, leaving 14 bases between the germline ends. This CDR3 has 15 amino acids. The CDR3 DNA reads TGTGCCAGCAGTTTCATAACAGGGAACGATTCACCCCTCCACTTT. This codes for CASSFITGNDSPLHF.

The chain recombines TRBV7-3 with TRBJ2-7; D is undetermined. Between the trimmed V and J ends, which lost 0 bases and 0 bases, there was a span of 12 bases. The CDR3 covers 16 residues. Germline CDR1 and CDR2: SGHTA and FQGTGA. The CDR3 nucleotides are TGTGCCAGCAGCTTAACAGCCACAGACCTCTCCTACGAGCAGTACTTC. It is translated as CASSLTATDLSYEQYF.

V usage is TRBV5-1 and J usage is TRBJ2-5; D possibly corresponds to TRBD1 (7 bases). Germline V CDR1 and CDR2: SGHRS, YFSETQ. The V end was cut by 3 bases, the J end by 4 bases, with 13 bases between. This CDR3 is built from 14 residues. CDR3 loop: CASSSPGGPETQYF. The CDR3 DNA sequence: TGCGCCAGCAGCTCGCCAGGGGGGCCAGAGACCCAGTACTTC.

The chain carries TRBV9 and TRBJ1-2; 11 positions match TRBD1. This CDR3 spans 17 amino acids. Germline V gene lookup returns CDR1 SGDLS and CDR2 YYNGEE. The ends lost 0 bases at V and 4 bases at J; junction bases unmatched: 8. CDR3 loop: CASSVGGTGGSAYGYTF. CDR3 coding DNA: TGTGCCAGCAGCGTAGGAGGGACAGGGGGATCCGCCTATGGCTACACCTTC.

This clone was seen a single time. The chain links TRBV10-3 to TRBJ2-7, with TRBD2 matching 8 bases. From germline, CDR1 is ENHRY and CDR2 SYGVKD. The CDR3 is 18 amino acids. V was pared by 2 bases and J by 0 bases, with 12 bases of the junction left unmatched. The CDR3 here is CAISEPGGGGGNSYEQYF. In DNA, the CDR3 is TGTGCCATCAGTGAGCCGGGGGGGGGTGGGGGGAACTCCTACGAGCAGTACTTC.

The chain employs TRBV27 and TRBJ2-7; possible D gene TRBD1, 5 bases. Germline CDR1 MNHEY, CDR2 SMNVEV (reference sequence). The CDR3 is 12 amino acids. V was pared by 5 bases and J by 4 bases, with 9 bases between. The CDR3 DNA reads TGTGCCAGCAGTCAGGGCGCGTACGAGCAGTACTTC. Translation: CASSQGAYEQYF.

The rearrangement links TRBV9 to TRBJ2-7, with 9 positions matching TRBD2. Germline V gene data show CDR1 as SGDLS and CDR2 as YYNGEE. The V segment lost 0 bases and the J segment 6 bases; nucleotides outside the gene matches: 4. The CDR3 contains 14 residues. The CDR3 sequence: CASSVEAGGPEQYF. In nucleotides, the CDR3 is TGTGCCAGCAGCGTAGAAGCGGGGGGCCCCGAGCAGTACTTC. The full variable domain, in which reference TRBV9 and TRBJ2-7 provide the parts outside the CDR3, is DSGVTQTPKHLITATGQRVTLRCSPRSGDLSVYWYQQSLDQGLQFLIQYYNGEERAKGNILERFSAQQFPDLHSELNLSSLELGDSALYFCASSVEAGGPEQYFGPGTRLTVT.

The gene calls are TRBV9 and TRBJ1-1; 8 nucleotides match TRBD1. The CDR3 sequence is 14 residues long. Trimming removed 6 bases from V and 3 bases from J; junction bases left unmatched: 7. Germline CDR1 and CDR2: SGDLS and YYNGEE. The DNA of the CDR3 is TGTGCCAGCACCCAGGGGGCAGGGGACACTGAAGCTTTCTTT. Translation: CASTQGAGDTEAFF.

The chain carries TRBV18 and TRBJ1-1; possibly TRBD1 for D (6 bases). The CDR3 contains 15 residues. The V and J ends lost 3 bases and 0 bases respectively, with 11 bases between them. The germline V gene encodes CDR1 KGHSH and CDR2 LQKENI. This chain's CDR3 is CASSPVQGMNTEAFF. The CDR3 DNA reads as TGTGCCAGCTCACCCGTACAGGGAATGAACACTGAAGCTTTCTTT.

This chain's CDR3 is CASSTGTGETEAFF. Written as DNA, the CDR3 is TGTGCCAGCAGCACCGGGACAGGGGAAACTGAAGCTTTCTTT. The chain links TRBV6-1 to TRBJ1-1; 10 positions match TRBD1. Trimming took 6 bases from V and 5 from J; bases not matched to a gene: 6. Looked up from germline, CDR1 is MNHNS and CDR2 is SASEGT. The CDR3 contains 14 residues.

This clone was observed a handful of times. The chain uses TRBV6-1 and TRBJ1-4; D may be TRBD1 (5 bases). Germline V gene data show CDR1 as MNHNS and CDR2 as SASEGT. Trimming cost V 6 bases and J 3 bases, with 14 bases left between them. The CDR3 sequence is 15 residues long. Here the CDR3 reads CASSEQTAANEKLFF. Written as DNA, the CDR3 is TGTGCCAGCAGCGAACAGACAGCCGCTAATGAAAAACTGTTTTTT.

This chain links TRBV6-1 with TRBJ2-3, with D tentatively TRBD1 (5 bases). The germline V gene encodes CDR1 MNHNS and CDR2 SASEGT. The V and J ends lost 0 bases and 6 bases respectively, with 16 bases between them. The CDR3 spans 16 residues. CDR3 nucleotides: TGTGCCAGCAGTGAAGCGCGCTTGCGAGCAGGGGATACGCAGTATTTT. It codes for CASSEARLRAGDTQYF.

This clone has just a few counts. The chain employs TRBV2 and TRBJ2-1; D is ambiguous. The germline V gene has CDR1 SNHLY and CDR2 FYNNEI. The CDR3 contains 12 residues. V gave up 5 bases and J gave up 5 bases, with 7 bases separating them. The CDR3 region has the DNA TGTGCCAGCAGTACTTTTAACAATGAGCAGTTCTTC. Translating gives CASSTFNNEQFF.